These 7 T cell receptor beta chains were all obtained from the same sample, sequenced in a study of OX40 agonist ivuxolimab in advanced cancers. TCRdb keeps only in-frame clones here, not all; method: immunoSEQ multiplex PCR. The table shows under 75,000 clones, with 80% to 95% occurring only once. Sample: CD4+ or CD8+ T cells sorted from blood, taken in a trial of the OX40 agonist ivuxolimab. The receptors here all came from an adult with an advanced solid tumor such as melanoma, head and neck, liver or kidney cancer.

The gene calls are TRBV7-2 and TRBJ1-1; D gene unclear. This CDR3 is 11 amino acids long. V dropped 5 bases and J dropped 5 bases, with 6 bases sitting between them. From germline, CDR1 is SGHTA and CDR2 FQGNSA. CDR3 sequence (DNA): TGTGCCAGCAGCCTCGGAACTGAAGCTTTCTTT. This encodes CASSLGTEAFF.

This chain joins TRBV25-1 and TRBJ2-7; D might be TRBD1 (6 bases). This CDR3 region has 12 residues. V lost 10 bases and J 2 bases, leaving 12 bases between the germline ends. Germline CDR1 MGHDK, CDR2 SYGVNS. This CDR3 reads CATSTGTYEQYF. CDR3 nucleotides: TGTGCCACTAGTACAGGGACCTACGAGCAGTACTTC.

The chain recombines TRBV10-2 with TRBJ2-1, with D possibly being TRBD2 (5 bases). Trimming cost V 0 bases and J 2 bases, with 5 bases left between them. The CDR3 has 14 residues. Germline CDR1 is WSHSY and CDR2 is SAAADI. The CDR3 region has the DNA TGCGCCAGCAGTGAGTCGCGGGCCTACAATGAGCAGTTCTTC. Translation gives CASSESRAYNEQFF.

This clone was detected a few times. Other nucleotide sequences in the sample specify the same CDR3. The chain recombines TRBV7-9 with TRBJ2-7; D is ambiguous. The CDR3 contains 13 residues. Germline CDR1 reads SEHNR; CDR2 reads FQNEAQ (reference sequence). Trimming removed 2 bases from V and 0 bases from J, with 5 bases in between. DNA of the CDR3: TGTGCCAGCAGCTTACCGGGCTCCTACGAGCAGTACTTC. Amino acids: CASSLPGSYEQYF.

This clone occurred once. V is TRBV27 and J is TRBJ2-7; D is tentatively TRBD1 or TRBD2 (5 bases each). V was pared by 0 bases and J by 3 bases, with 12 bases between. The CDR3 extends over 15 amino acids. Germline V gene lookup returns CDR1 MNHEY and CDR2 SMNVEV (reference sequence). CDR3 residues: CASSLSSGPIYEQYF. DNA of the CDR3: TGTGCCAGCAGTTTATCCTCGGGGCCGATCTACGAGCAGTACTTC.

The genes are TRBV27 and TRBJ2-5, with unresolved D. Germline-derived CDR1 and CDR2 are MNHEY and SMNVEV (reference sequence). CDR3 length: 12 amino acids. The germline V and J ends were trimmed by 3 bases and 4 bases, with 6 bases remaining between them. The CDR3 loop is CASSFDRETQYF. The DNA for the CDR3 is TGTGCCAGCAGTTTCGACCGAGAGACCCAGTACTTC.

The chain joins TRBV5-4 to TRBJ2-7; 11 nucleotides align to TRBD2. CDR3 length: 16 residues. Per germline, CDR1 SGHNT and CDR2 YYREEE (reference sequence). V lost 4 bases and J lost 2; bases outside the gene matches: 8. The CDR3 region is CASSPPSGGPPYEQYF. The DNA of the CDR3 is TGTGCCAGCAGCCCCCCTAGCGGGGGGCCTCCCTACGAGCAGTACTTC.